What follows are 9 T cell receptor beta chains derived from one specimen sequenced in a study of blood T cell repertoires in COVID-19. The data were produced by immunoSEQ multiplex PCR, yet TCRdb's version contains in-frame clones alone and is incomplete. Of 310,000 or so clones detected, 80% to 90% appear once; the ten largest clones hold 8% to 9.5%. Sequenced sample: PBMCs or T cells enriched from blood (not recorded which). Receptor source: a woman aged 18 to 35 who had recovered from COVID-19.

The gene calls are TRBV6-5 and TRBJ2-7, with 12 bases that match TRBD1. V dropped 3 bases and J dropped 3; count of bases not matched to a gene: 3. The germline CDR1 and CDR2 sequences are MNHEY and SVGAGI. This CDR3 spans 15 amino acids. CDR3 region: CASSYGTGGDYEQYF. Here the CDR3 DNA reads TGTGCCAGCAGTTATGGGACAGGGGGCGACTACGAGCAGTACTTC.

V gene TRBV4-1 combines with J gene TRBJ1-1; TRBD1 aligns across 8 bases. J was trimmed by 7 bases and V by 3 bases; bases with no gene match: 10. The germline CDR1 and CDR2 sequences are MGHRA and YSYEKL. The CDR3 runs to 15 residues. In DNA, the CDR3 is TGCGCCAGCAGCCATGAAGCGCCGGGACAGGTTGAAGCTTTCTTT. Encoded protein: CASSHEAPGQVEAFF.

The gene calls are TRBV7-7 and TRBJ2-3; 8 bases are shared with TRBD1. Trimming cost V 5 bases and J 0 bases; bases outside gene matches: 4. CDR1 is SSHAT and CDR2 is FNYEAQ in the germline V gene (reference sequence). This CDR3 has 15 amino acids. The CDR3 reads CASSPTGASTDTQYF. CDR3 DNA: TGTGCCAGCAGCCCGACAGGGGCCAGCACAGATACGCAGTATTTT.

The rearrangement joins TRBV2 to TRBJ2-2, with D possibly matching TRBD2 (6 bases). The germline V gene has CDR1 SNHLY and CDR2 FYNNEI. The CDR3 consists of 14 residues. Trimming removed 7 bases from V and 7 bases from J, with 16 bases in between. CDR3 coding DNA: TGTGCCAGCAATGCCCGGGGGTCAGGCGGGGAGCTGTTTTTT. Translating it yields CASNARGSGGELFF.

This rearrangement joins TRBV3-1 (or the pseudogene TRBV3-2) to TRBJ2-1; D gene ambiguous. From germline, CDR1 is LGHDT and CDR2 YNNKEL (reference sequence). V was cut by 2 bases and J by 4 bases, with 3 bases left in between. The CDR3 covers 12 residues. The CDR3 region is CASSQLYNEQFF. CDR3 nucleotide sequence: TGTGCCAGCAGCCAACTATACAATGAGCAGTTCTTC.

V usage is TRBV7-9 and J usage is TRBJ2-1; the D is unclear. The CDR3 is 14 amino acids. V lost 3 bases to trimming and J lost 2 bases, with 8 bases between them. Germline V gives CDR1 SEHNR, CDR2 FQNEAQ (reference sequence). The CDR3 loop reads CASSLGATYNEQFF. For the CDR3, the DNA is TGTGCCAGCAGCTTGGGCGCGACCTACAATGAGCAGTTCTTC.

The chain combines TRBV20-1 with TRBJ2-7; perhaps TRBD2 as D (6 bases). V was trimmed by 3 bases and J by 4 bases, leaving 7 bases between them. CDR3 length equals 11 residues. Germline-derived CDR1 and CDR2 are DFQATT and SNEGSKA (reference sequence). The CDR3 is CSARGGYEQYF. Written as DNA, the CDR3 is TGCAGTGCTAGGGGGGGATACGAGCAGTACTTC.

The V call is TRBV15, the J call TRBJ2-2; 8 bases match TRBD2. Germline V gene lookup returns CDR1 LNHNV and CDR2 YYDKDF (reference sequence). V shed 1 base, J shed 3 bases, and the junction held 10 bases outside the gene matches. The CDR3 length is 18 residues. The CDR3 sequence is CATSRGVTREGDTGELFF. In DNA, the CDR3 is TGTGCCACCAGCAGAGGTGTAACACGGGAGGGGGACACCGGGGAGCTGTTTTTT.

The chain employs TRBV5-6 and TRBJ2-7; no clear D gene. Germline V gene data show CDR1 as SGHDT and CDR2 as YYEEEE. V lost 5 bases and J lost 2, with 11 bases in between. The CDR3 has 13 amino acids. Here the CDR3 reads CASRLWQTYEQYF. CDR3 in DNA: TGTGCCAGCAGGCTGTGGCAGACCTACGAGCAGTACTTC.